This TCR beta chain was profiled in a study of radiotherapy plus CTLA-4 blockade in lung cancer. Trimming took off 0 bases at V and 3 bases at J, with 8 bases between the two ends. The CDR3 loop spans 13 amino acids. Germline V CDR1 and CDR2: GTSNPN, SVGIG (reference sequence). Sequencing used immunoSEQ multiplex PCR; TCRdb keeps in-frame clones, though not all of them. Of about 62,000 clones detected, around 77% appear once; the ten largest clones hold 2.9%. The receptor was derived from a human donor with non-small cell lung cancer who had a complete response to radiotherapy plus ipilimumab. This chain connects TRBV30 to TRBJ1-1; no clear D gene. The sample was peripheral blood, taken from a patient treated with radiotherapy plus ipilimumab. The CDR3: CAWSVSGHTEAFF. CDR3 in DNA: TGTGCCTGGAGTGTATCCGGTCACACTGAAGCTTTCTTT.